This T cell receptor (beta chain) was sequenced during a study of blood T cell repertoires in COVID-19. CDR1 and CDR2 (germline): SQVTM, ANQGSEA. The ends were cut back, 7 bases at V and 5 bases at J, with 14 bases in the middle. This CDR3 spans 12 amino acids. Libraries were prepared by immunoSEQ multiplex PCR; TCRdb keeps only in-frame clonotypes and omits some of them. The sample has approximately 210,000 clones, around 84% seen once; the top ten hold under 12%. The origin of this receptor is a woman older than 75 with COVID-19, enrolled during active disease. Specimen: peripheral blood. The V gene is TRBV29-1, the J gene TRBJ1-2; D possibly corresponds to TRBD1 (5 bases). The CDR3, as DNA: TGCAGCGCTACCCGGGGGGTGTATGGCTACACCTTC. It yields the protein CSATRGVYGYTF.